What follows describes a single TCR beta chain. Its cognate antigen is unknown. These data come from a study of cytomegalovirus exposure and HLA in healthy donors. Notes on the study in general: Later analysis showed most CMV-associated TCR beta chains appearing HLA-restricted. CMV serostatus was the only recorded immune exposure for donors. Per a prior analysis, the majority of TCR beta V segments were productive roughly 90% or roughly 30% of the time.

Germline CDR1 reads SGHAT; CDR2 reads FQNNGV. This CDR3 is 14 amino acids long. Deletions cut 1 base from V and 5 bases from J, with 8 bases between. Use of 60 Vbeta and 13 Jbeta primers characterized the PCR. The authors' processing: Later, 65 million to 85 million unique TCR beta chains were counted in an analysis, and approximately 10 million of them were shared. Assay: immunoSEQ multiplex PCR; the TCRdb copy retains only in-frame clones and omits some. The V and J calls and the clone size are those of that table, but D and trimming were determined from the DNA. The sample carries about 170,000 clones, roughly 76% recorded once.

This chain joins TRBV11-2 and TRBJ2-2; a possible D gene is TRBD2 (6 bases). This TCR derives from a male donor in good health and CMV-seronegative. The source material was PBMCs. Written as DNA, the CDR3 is TGTGCCAGCAGCTTAGCGCGGGGTACCGGGGAGCTGTTTTTT. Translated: CASSLARGTGELFF.